Sequencing of this TCR beta chain was carried out in a study of cytomegalovirus exposure and HLA in healthy donors. Study-level results: An analysis was carried out at a later point. It showed that HLA-associated TCR beta chains were more clonally expanded than equally common non-associated chains. In a later analysis, productive TCRs from donors in an Asian-associated ancestry cluster reportedly carried fewer N-insertions than the cohort mean.

As to this clone: What it recognizes is unknown.

PCR was performed using 60 Vbeta and 13 Jbeta primers. TCRdb's copy holds only in-frame clones and misses some; the assay was immunoSEQ multiplex PCR. This sample carries approximately 210,000 clones, 82% of them seen once, and the ten largest clones take roughly 6%. Trimming left V 2 bases short and J 0 bases short, with 17 bases between. The V gene's germline CDR1 is MDHEN and CDR2 SYDVKM. This CDR3 is built from 18 residues. The chain has TRBV28 and TRBJ1-5; D gene unclear. The specimen was PBMCs. The receptor comes from a man between 40 and 49 years old in good health and CMV-seropositive. The DNA for the CDR3 is TGTGCCAGCAGTTTAAGGACCCCCATCGACTATAGCAATCAGCCCCAGCATTTT. This codes for CASSLRTPIDYSNQPQHF. The full variable domain, completed using reference TRBV28 and TRBJ1-5, is DVKVTQSSRYLVKRTGEKVFLECVQDMDHENMFWYRQDPGLGLRLIYFSYDVKMKEKGDIPEGYSVSREKKERFSLILESASTNQTSMYLCASSLRTPIDYSNQPQHFGDGTRLSIL.